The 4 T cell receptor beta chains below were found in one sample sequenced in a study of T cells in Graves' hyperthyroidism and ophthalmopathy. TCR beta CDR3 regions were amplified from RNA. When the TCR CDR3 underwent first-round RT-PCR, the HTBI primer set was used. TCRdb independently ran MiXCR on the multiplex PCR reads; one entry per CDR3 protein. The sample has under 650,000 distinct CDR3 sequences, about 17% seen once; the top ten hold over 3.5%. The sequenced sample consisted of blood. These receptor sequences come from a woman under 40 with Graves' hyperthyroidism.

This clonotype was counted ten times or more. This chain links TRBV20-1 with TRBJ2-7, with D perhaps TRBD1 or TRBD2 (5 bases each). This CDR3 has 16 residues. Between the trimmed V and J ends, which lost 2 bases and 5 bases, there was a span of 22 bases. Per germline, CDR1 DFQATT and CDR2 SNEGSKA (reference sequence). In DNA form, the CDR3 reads TGCAGTGCTAGAAAACCTCTCGACAGTGGGGGTAACGAGCAGTACTTC. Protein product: CSARKPLDSGGNEQYF.

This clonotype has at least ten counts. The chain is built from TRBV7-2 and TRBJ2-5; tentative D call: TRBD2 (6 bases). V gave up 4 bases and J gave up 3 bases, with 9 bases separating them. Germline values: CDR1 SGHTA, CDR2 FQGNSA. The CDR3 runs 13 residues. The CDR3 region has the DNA TGTGCCAGCAGCTCTTGGACTAAAGAGACCCAGTACTTC. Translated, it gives CASSSWTKETQYF.

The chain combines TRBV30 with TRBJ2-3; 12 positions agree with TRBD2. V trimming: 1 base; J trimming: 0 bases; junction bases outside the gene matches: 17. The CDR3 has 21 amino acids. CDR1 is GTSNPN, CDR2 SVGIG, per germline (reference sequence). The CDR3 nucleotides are TGTGCCTGGAGTGGGGTGATACTAGCGGGAGGTCGCACGACTAGCACAGATACGCAGTATTTT. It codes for CAWSGVILAGGRTTSTDTQYF.

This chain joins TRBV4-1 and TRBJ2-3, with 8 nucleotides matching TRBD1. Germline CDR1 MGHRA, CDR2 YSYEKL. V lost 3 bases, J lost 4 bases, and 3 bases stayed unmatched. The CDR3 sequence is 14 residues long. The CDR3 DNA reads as TGCGCCAGCAGCCACGGACAGGGTTCAGATACGCAGTATTTT. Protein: CASSHGQGSDTQYF.